This T cell receptor (beta chain) was found in a study of blood T cells in healthy people across ages. Study at large: Template switching picked up about one barcoded beta molecule for each two T cells.

Isolated PBMCs totaled at least 6.5 million in each sample. Trimming pared 5 bases from V and 2 bases from J, leaving 12 bases between. This CDR3 spans 14 amino acids. A second 7 to 11 cycle PCR used barcoded and J-beta primers. Every molecule of cDNA carried a tag from a template-switch adaptor with 12 random nucleotides. MiXCR was run by TCRdb on the 5' RACE reads, yielding one entry per CDR3 protein. The sample holds roughly 800,000 distinct CDR3 sequences; 55% to 70% are singletons and the top ten take roughly 20%. Sequencing was performed on blood. This sequence joins TRBV12-3 or TRBV12-4 and TRBJ1-1; unclear D gene. This TCR came from a man in his thirties or forties in good health. Here the CDR3 DNA reads TGTGCCAGCAGTCCTACACAAAGCAACACTGAAGCTTTCTTT. Its translation is CASSPTQSNTEAFF.